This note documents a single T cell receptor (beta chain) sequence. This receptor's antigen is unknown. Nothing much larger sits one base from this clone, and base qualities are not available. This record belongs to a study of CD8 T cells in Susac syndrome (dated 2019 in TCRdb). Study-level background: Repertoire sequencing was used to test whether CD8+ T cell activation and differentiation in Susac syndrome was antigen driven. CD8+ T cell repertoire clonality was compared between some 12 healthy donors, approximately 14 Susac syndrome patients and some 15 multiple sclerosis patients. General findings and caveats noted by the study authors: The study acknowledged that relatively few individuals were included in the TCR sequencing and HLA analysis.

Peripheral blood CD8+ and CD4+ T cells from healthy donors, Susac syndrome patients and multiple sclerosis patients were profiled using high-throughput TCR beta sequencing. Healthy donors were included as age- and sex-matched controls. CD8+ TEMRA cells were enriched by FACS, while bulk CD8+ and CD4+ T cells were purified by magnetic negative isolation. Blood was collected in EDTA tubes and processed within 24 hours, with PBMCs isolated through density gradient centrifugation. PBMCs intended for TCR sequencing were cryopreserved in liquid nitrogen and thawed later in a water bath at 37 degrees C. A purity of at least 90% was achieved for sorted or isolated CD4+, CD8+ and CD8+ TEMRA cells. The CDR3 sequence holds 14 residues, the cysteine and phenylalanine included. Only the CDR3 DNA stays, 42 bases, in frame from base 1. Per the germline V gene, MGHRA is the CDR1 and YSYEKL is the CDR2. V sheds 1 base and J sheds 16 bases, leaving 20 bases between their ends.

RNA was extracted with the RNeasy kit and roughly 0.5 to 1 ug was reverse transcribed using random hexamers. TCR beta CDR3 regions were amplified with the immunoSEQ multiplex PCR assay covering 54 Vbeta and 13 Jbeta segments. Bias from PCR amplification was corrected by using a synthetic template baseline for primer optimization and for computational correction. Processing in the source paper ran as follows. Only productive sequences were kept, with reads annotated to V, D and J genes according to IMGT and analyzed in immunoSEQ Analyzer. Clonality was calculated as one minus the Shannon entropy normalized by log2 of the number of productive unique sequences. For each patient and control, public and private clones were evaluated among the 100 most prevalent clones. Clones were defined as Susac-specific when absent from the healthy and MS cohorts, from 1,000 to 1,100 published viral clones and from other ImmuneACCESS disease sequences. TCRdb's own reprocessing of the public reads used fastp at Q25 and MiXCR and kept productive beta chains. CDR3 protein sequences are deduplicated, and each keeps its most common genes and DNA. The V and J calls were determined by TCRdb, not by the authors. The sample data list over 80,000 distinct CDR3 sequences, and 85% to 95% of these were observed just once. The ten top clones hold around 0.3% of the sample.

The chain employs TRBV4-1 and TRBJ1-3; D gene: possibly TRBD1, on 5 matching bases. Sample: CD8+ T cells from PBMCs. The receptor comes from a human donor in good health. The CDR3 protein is CASSQVGLTGNCYF. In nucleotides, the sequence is TGCGCCAGCAGCCAAGTAGGCCTTACAGGAAATTGTTATTTT.